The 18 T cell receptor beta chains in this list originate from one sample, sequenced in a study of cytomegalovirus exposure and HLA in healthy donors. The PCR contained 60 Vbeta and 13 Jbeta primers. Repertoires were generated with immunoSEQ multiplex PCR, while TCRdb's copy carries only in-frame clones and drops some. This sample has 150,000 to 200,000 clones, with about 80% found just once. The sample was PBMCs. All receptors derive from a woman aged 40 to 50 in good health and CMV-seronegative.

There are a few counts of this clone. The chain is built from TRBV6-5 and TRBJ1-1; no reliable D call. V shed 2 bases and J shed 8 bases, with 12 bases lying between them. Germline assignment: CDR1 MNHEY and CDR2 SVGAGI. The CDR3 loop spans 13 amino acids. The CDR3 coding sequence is TGTGCCAGCAGTTACGGGCGGGTCACCGAAGCTTTCTTT. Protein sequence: CASSYGRVTEAFF.

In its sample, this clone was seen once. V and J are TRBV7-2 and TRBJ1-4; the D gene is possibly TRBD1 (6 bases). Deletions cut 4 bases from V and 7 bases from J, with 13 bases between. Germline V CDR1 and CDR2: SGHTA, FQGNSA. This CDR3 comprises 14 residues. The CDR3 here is CASSSQGSSEKLFF. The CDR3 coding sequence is TGTGCCAGCAGCTCACAGGGCTCGAGTGAAAAACTGTTTTTT.

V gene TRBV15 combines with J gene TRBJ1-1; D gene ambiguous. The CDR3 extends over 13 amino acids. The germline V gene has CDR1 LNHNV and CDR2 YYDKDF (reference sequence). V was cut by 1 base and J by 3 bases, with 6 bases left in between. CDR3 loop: CATSRVSDTEAFF. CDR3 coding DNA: TGTGCCACCAGCAGAGTATCTGACACTGAAGCTTTCTTT.

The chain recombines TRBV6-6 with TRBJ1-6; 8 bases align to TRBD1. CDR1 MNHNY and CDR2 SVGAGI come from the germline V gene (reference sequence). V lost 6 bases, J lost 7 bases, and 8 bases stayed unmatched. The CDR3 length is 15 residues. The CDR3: CASSSTQGGNSPLHF. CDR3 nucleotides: TGTGCCAGCAGCTCCACACAGGGGGGAAATTCACCCCTCCACTTT.

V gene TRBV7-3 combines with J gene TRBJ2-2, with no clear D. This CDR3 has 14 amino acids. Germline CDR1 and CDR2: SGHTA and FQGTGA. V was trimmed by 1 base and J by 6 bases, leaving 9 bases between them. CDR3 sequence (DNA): TGTGCCAGCAGCTTAAACGCCGCGGCCGGGGAGCTGTTTTTT. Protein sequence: CASSLNAAAGELFF.

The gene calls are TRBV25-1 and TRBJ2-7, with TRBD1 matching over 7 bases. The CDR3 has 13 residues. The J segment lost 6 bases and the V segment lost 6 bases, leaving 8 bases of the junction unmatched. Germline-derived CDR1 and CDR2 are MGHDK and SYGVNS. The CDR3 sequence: CASRKRQGSEQYF. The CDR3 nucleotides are TGTGCCAGCAGGAAGCGACAGGGTAGCGAGCAGTACTTC.

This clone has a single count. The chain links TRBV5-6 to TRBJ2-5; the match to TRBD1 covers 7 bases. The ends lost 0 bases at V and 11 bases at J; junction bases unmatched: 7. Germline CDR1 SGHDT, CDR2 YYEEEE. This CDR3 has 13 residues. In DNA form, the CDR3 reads TGTGCCAGCAGCTTGGGGGGACAGACTGAGCAGTACTTC. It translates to CASSLGGQTEQYF.

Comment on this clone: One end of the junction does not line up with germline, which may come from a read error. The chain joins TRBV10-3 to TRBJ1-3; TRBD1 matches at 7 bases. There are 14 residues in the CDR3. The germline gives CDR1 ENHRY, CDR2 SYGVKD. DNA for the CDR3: TGTGCCCTCAGCGAGGGAGGGGGCGTGAACACCATATATTTT. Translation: CALSEGGGVNTIYF.

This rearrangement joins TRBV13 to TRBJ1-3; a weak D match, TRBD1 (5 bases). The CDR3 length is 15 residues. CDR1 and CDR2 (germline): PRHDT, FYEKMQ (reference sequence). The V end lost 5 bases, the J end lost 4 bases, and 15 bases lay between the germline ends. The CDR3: CASSATGGWGNTIYF. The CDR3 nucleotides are TGTGCCAGCAGCGCTACGGGGGGATGGGGAAACACCATATATTTT.

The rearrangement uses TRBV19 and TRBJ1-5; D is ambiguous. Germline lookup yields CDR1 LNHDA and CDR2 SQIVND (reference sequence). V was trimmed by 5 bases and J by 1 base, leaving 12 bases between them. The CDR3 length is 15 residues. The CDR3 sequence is CASSDSGESNQPQHF. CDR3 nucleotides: TGTGCCAGTAGTGATAGTGGGGAGAGCAATCAGCCCCAGCATTTT.

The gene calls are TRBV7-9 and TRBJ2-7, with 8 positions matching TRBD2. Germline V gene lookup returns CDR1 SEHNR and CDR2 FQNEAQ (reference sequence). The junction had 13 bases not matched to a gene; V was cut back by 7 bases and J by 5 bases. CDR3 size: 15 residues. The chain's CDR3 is CASTLWAGGADEQYF. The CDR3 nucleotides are TGTGCCAGCACCCTCTGGGCGGGGGGAGCAGACGAGCAGTACTTC. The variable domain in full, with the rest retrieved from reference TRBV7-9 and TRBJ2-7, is DTGVSQNPRHKITKRGQNVTFRCDPISEHNRLYWYRQTLGQGPEFLTYFQNEAQLEKSRLLSDRFSAERPKGSFSTLEIQRTEQGDSAMYLCASTLWAGGADEQYFGPGTRLTVT.

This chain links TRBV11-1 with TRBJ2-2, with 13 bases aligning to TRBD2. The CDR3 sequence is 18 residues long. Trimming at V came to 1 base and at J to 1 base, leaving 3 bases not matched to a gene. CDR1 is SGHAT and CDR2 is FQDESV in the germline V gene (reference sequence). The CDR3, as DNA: TGTGCCAGCAGCTTAGGGACTAGCGGGGGACTGAACACCGGGGAGCTGTTTTTT. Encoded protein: CASSLGTSGGLNTGELFF.

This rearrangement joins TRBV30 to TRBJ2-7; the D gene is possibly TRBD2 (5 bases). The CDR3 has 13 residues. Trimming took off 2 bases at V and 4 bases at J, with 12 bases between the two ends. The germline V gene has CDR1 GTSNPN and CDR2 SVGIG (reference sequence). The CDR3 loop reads CAWSFGERYEQYF. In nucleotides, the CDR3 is TGTGCCTGGAGTTTTGGGGAGAGGTACGAGCAGTACTTC.

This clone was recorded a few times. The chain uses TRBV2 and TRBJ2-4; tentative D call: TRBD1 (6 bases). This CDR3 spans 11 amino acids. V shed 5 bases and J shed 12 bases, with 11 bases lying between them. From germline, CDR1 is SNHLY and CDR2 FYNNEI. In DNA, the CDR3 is TGTGCCAGCAGTTCAGGGGTGTATCAGTACTTC. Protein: CASSSGVYQYF.

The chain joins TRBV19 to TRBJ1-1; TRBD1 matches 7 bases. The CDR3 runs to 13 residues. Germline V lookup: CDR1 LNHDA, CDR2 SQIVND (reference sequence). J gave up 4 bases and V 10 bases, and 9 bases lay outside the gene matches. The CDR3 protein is CATKLGTATEAFF. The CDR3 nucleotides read TGTGCCACTAAACTCGGGACAGCCACTGAAGCTTTCTTT.

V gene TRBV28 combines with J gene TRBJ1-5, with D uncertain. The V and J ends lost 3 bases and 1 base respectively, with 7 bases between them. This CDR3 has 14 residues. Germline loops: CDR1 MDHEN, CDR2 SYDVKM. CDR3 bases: TGTGCCAGCAGTTTCCGGGGAAGCAATCAGCCCCAGCATTTT. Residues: CASSFRGSNQPQHF.

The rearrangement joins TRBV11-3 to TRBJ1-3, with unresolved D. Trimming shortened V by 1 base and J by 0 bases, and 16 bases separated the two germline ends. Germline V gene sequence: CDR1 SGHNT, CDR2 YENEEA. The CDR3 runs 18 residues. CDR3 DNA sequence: TGTGCCAGCAGCTTAGGTGTAAGAGGAGAGGTCTCTGGAAACACCATATATTTT. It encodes CASSLGVRGEVSGNTIYF.

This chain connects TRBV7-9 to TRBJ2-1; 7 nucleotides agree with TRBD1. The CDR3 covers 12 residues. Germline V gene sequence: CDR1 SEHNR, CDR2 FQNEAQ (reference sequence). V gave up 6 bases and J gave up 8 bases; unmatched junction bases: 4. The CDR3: CASSDRVDEQFF. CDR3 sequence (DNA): TGTGCCAGCAGTGACAGGGTTGATGAGCAGTTCTTC.